The 31 T cell receptor beta chains reported below all come from one sample, sequenced in a study of graft-versus-host responses after intestinal transplantation. Their antigen targets remain unknown. The assay was immunoSEQ multiplex PCR, and TCRdb's table has in-frame clones only and misses some. The sample holds tens of thousands of clones, more than 90% seen once. The source was unstimulated CD4+ T cells sorted from spleen or lymph node cells, collected before intestinal transplant. These receptors originate from a human donor who received an intestinal transplant.

The genes are TRBV5-6 and TRBJ2-1, with 11 positions matching TRBD2. The CDR3 runs to 17 residues. V lost 0 bases and J lost 4; bases outside the gene matches: 6. CDR1 is SGHDT, CDR2 YYEEEE, per germline. CDR3 DNA: TGTGCCAGCAGCTTGGGGCTAGCGGGAGGCTTATACAATGAGCAGTTCTTC. This encodes CASSLGLAGGLYNEQFF.

This clone was found once. The chain is built from TRBV9 and TRBJ2-5, with 8 bases identical to TRBD2. This CDR3 is 18 amino acids long. V lost 4 bases to trimming and J lost 5 bases; unmatched junction nucleotides: 19. Germline values: CDR1 SGDLS, CDR2 YYNGEE. The CDR3 coding sequence is TGTGCCAGCAGCCCCCTCAACGCGGGGGGCCGAAGGTTGGAGACCCAGTACTTC. It yields the protein CASSPLNAGGRRLETQYF.

The V call is TRBV10-1, the J call TRBJ1-5; D not certain. Germline V lookup: CDR1 WNHNN, CDR2 SYGVQD (reference sequence). The CDR3 length is 13 residues. V was clipped by 3 bases and J by 4 bases, with 7 bases between them. In nucleotides, the CDR3 is TGCGCCAGCAGTGATAAGGGAAATCAGCCCCAGCATTTT. This codes for CASSDKGNQPQHF.

Only one count was recorded for this clone. The chain employs TRBV27 and TRBJ2-1, with 9 bases fitting TRBD1. The CDR3 totals 15 residues. Trimming cost V 5 bases and J 3 bases; bases outside gene matches: 5. The V gene's germline CDR1 is MNHEY and CDR2 SMNVEV (reference sequence). CDR3 in amino acids: CASSADRGNYNEQFF. CDR3 in DNA: TGTGCCAGCAGTGCGGACAGGGGAAACTACAATGAGCAGTTCTTC.

This chain links TRBV27 with TRBJ1-2, with D possibly TRBD1 on 5 matching bases. Germline V lookup: CDR1 MNHEY, CDR2 SMNVEV (reference sequence). The CDR3 is 17 residues long. Trimming took off 3 bases at V and 5 bases at J, with 22 bases between the two ends. CDR3: CASSFLSLFRGQYGYTF. CDR3 sequence (DNA): TGTGCCAGCAGTTTTCTTTCGCTCTTTCGGGGCCAGTATGGCTACACCTTC.

Remarks on this clone: Other DNA sequences in this specimen translate into the identical CDR3. This chain links TRBV7-9 with TRBJ2-3; D not certain. V gave up 1 base and J gave up 6 bases, with 5 bases separating them. The V gene's germline CDR1 is SEHNR and CDR2 FQNEAQ (reference sequence). The CDR3 sequence is 12 residues long. The CDR3 is CASSLVSDTQYF. The CDR3 nucleotides read TGTGCCAGCAGCTTAGTTTCCGATACGCAGTATTTT.

This clone has just one count. The CDR3 spells CASGLGLAGQETQYF. The DNA for the CDR3 is TGTGCCAGCGGCCTGGGGCTAGCGGGGCAAGAGACCCAGTACTTC. V usage is TRBV6-6 and J usage is TRBJ2-5, with 9 positions matching TRBD2. CDR1 and CDR2 (germline): MNHNY, SVGAGI (reference sequence). With 8 bases clipped from V and 2 bases from J, the junction kept 9 bases outside the gene matches. This CDR3 region has 15 residues.

The chain employs TRBV7-6 and TRBJ2-1, with D hard to call. The CDR3 is 11 amino acids. In germline, CDR1 is SGHVS, CDR2 FNYEAQ. With 4 bases removed from V and 6 bases from J, the gap between germline ends came to 4 bases. The CDR3 spells CASSSSNEQFF. CDR3 DNA: TGTGCCAGCAGCTCTAGCAATGAGCAGTTCTTC.

The chain uses TRBV27 and TRBJ2-5; TRBD1 matches 8 bases. J lost 7 bases, V lost 5 bases, and 15 bases had no gene match. CDR3 size: 16 residues. Germline loops: CDR1 MNHEY, CDR2 SMNVEV (reference sequence). The chain's CDR3 is CASSPNTGGSGWTQYF. CDR3 DNA: TGTGCCAGCAGTCCGAACACAGGGGGGAGCGGGTGGACCCAGTACTTC.

The genes are TRBV5-1 and TRBJ1-4; D call uncertain. V lost 1 base to trimming and J lost 0 bases, with 10 bases between them. Germline V CDR1 and CDR2: SGHRS, YFSETQ. The CDR3 consists of 16 residues. The CDR3 DNA sequence: TGCGCCAGCAGCTTGTCGGGCAGATCAACTAATGAAAAACTGTTTTTT. Translation gives CASSLSGRSTNEKLFF.

The J gene is TRBJ1-2, the V gene TRBV18; TRBD1 agrees at 7 bases. Germline V CDR1 and CDR2: KGHSH, LQKENI. The length of the CDR3 is 14 residues. V shed 6 bases, J shed 2 bases, and the junction held 6 bases outside the gene matches. This CDR3 reads CASSPGTENYGYTF. CDR3 DNA: TGTGCCAGCTCGCCCGGGACAGAAAACTATGGCTACACCTTC. Filled out from reference TRBV18 and TRBJ1-2, the complete variable domain reads NAGVMQNPRHLVRRRGQEARLRCSPMKGHSHVYWYRQLPEEGLKFMVYLQKENIIDESGMPKERFSAEFPKEGPSILRIQQVVRGDSAAYFCASSPGTENYGYTFGSGTRLTVV.

V gene TRBV28 combines with J gene TRBJ1-4, with D tentatively TRBD1 (6 bases). The V gene lost 7 bases and the J gene lost 3 bases, with 15 bases spanning the gap. This CDR3 has 15 amino acids. Germline V lookup: CDR1 MDHEN, CDR2 SYDVKM. The CDR3 loop reads CASINTGFSNEKLFF. The CDR3 DNA sequence: TGTGCCAGCATTAACACAGGGTTTTCTAATGAAAAACTGTTTTTT.

The chain carries TRBV18 and TRBJ2-7, with D perhaps matching TRBD1 (6 bases). CDR1 and CDR2 from the germline V gene are KGHSH and LQKENI. Trimming left V 3 bases short and J 0 bases short, with 15 bases between. This CDR3 has 16 amino acids. The CDR3 DNA reads as TGTGCCAGCTCACCTGTGACGCAGGGGAGCTCCTACGAGCAGTACTTC. This encodes CASSPVTQGSSYEQYF. The full variable domain, completed using reference TRBV18 and TRBJ2-7, is NAGVMQNPRHLVRRRGQEARLRCSPMKGHSHVYWYRQLPEEGLKFMVYLQKENIIDESGMPKERFSAEFPKEGPSILRIQQVVRGDSAAYFCASSPVTQGSSYEQYFGPGTRLTVT.

CDR3: CASSYADRGLGGYTF. CDR3 nucleotides: TGTGCCAGCAGTTACGCCGACAGGGGGCTGGGTGGCTACACCTTC. The rearrangement joins TRBV6-5 to TRBJ1-2; 10 positions agree with TRBD1. The CDR3 length is 15 residues. Germline V gene data show CDR1 as MNHEY and CDR2 as SVGAGI. Trimming cost V 2 bases and J 7 bases; bases outside gene matches: 7.

The rearrangement uses TRBV4-1 and TRBJ1-1; TRBD1 might be the D (5 bases). There are 17 residues in the CDR3. The V and J ends lost 0 bases and 0 bases respectively, with 14 bases between them. The germline CDR1 and CDR2 sequences are MGHRA and YSYEKL. The DNA of the CDR3 is TGCGCCAGCAGCCAAGAGACAGTGGGGACGATGAACACTGAAGCTTTCTTT. Encoded protein: CASSQETVGTMNTEAFF.

The table lists this clone with a count of one. This chain links TRBV5-1 with TRBJ2-1; the D is unclear. The CDR3 contains 17 residues. Per the germline V gene, CDR1 is SGHRS and CDR2 is YFSETQ. V lost 1 base and J lost 8, with 22 bases in between. CDR3 amino acids: CASSLKASSQLFHEQFF. The CDR3 DNA reads TGCGCCAGCAGCTTGAAGGCTAGTAGCCAACTCTTCCATGAGCAGTTCTTC.

Notes on this clone: Additional DNA sequences in this sample encode the identical CDR3. The chain has TRBV2 and TRBJ2-2, with 8 bases identical to TRBD2. The CDR3 is 16 residues long. Trimming at V came to 3 bases and at J to 0 bases, leaving 3 bases not matched to a gene. Germline V gene data show CDR1 as SNHLY and CDR2 as FYNNEI. This CDR3 reads CASSEWGLANTGELFF. In DNA form, the CDR3 reads TGTGCCAGCAGTGAGTGGGGACTAGCGAACACCGGGGAGCTGTTTTTT.

The count of this clone is one. This chain links TRBV4-1 with TRBJ2-7; D may correspond to TRBD1 or TRBD2 (5 bases each). This CDR3 contains 16 residues. V was clipped by 4 bases and J by 0 bases, with 16 bases between them. Germline CDR1 is MGHRA and CDR2 is YSYEKL. The CDR3 bases are TGCGCCAGCAGCCGAGGGACCGTTGCTAGCTCCTACGAGCAGTACTTC. Translated: CASSRGTVASSYEQYF.

The chain combines TRBV9 with TRBJ2-2; TRBD2 agrees at 10 bases. Germline CDR1 reads SGDLS; CDR2 reads YYNGEE. This CDR3 region has 17 residues. Losses at the gene ends were 4 bases for V and 6 bases for J; bases not matched to a gene: 12. CDR3 nucleotide sequence: TGTGCCAGCAGCTCTCGAGGACTAGCGGCAGGGTCCGGGGAGCTGTTTTTT. Amino acids: CASSSRGLAAGSGELFF.

The chain recombines TRBV27 with TRBJ2-7; D is perhaps TRBD1 (7 bases). Germline values: CDR1 MNHEY, CDR2 SMNVEV (reference sequence). The CDR3 runs to 16 residues. Between the trimmed V and J ends, which lost 5 bases and 5 bases, there was a span of 22 bases. The DNA of the CDR3 is TGTGCCAGCAGTCCTTGGACAGGAGGGGGTTTCGACGAGCAGTACTTC. Protein: CASSPWTGGGFDEQYF.

The chain couples TRBV30 to TRBJ1-2, with TRBD1 matching over 8 bases. CDR1 GTSNPN and CDR2 SVGIG come from the germline V gene (reference sequence). This CDR3 region has 15 residues. V shed 0 bases, J shed 8 bases, and the junction held 11 bases outside the gene matches. CDR3 coding DNA: TGTGCCTGGAGTGTAGACCGGACAGGGAAGGGCGGCTACACCTTC. It yields the protein CAWSVDRTGKGGYTF.

The rearrangement links TRBV19 to TRBJ2-5, with D perhaps matching TRBD1 (6 bases). The closer fit of TRBJ2-7 to the DNA end suggests the J call may be wrong. The germline V gene encodes CDR1 LNHDA and CDR2 SQIVND (reference sequence). The CDR3 loop spans 13 amino acids. CDR3 DNA: TGTGCCAGTAGCCCGACAGGCTCCTACGAGCAGTACTTC. As protein: CASSPTGSYEQYF.

The chain carries TRBV29-1 and TRBJ2-4, with 9 bases that match TRBD1. This CDR3 is built from 19 residues. V shed 6 bases and J 1 base; nucleotides not matched to a gene: 19. Per the germline V gene, CDR1 is SQVTM and CDR2 is ANQGSEA. The CDR3 DNA reads TGCAGCGTAAGGGACAGGGTGGGGAGAATCGCGTCGGCCAAAAACATTCAGTACTTC. The encoded protein is CSVRDRVGRIASAKNIQYF.

This clone was detected once. This sequence joins TRBV18 and TRBJ2-6; the match to TRBD1 covers 10 bases. J gave up 0 bases and V 6 bases, and 8 bases lay outside the gene matches. CDR1 and CDR2 (germline): KGHSH, LQKENI. This CDR3 region has 18 residues. The CDR3 DNA reads TGTGCCAGCTCTCCTCGGACAGGGGGTATCTCTGGGGCCAACGTCCTGACTTTC. Amino acids: CASSPRTGGISGANVLTF. The variable domain in full, with the rest retrieved from reference TRBV18 and TRBJ2-6, is NAGVMQNPRHLVRRRGQEARLRCSPMKGHSHVYWYRQLPEEGLKFMVYLQKENIIDESGMPKERFSAEFPKEGPSILRIQQVVRGDSAAYFCASSPRTGGISGANVLTFGAGSRLTVL.

The rearrangement uses TRBV7-2 and TRBJ2-5; no definite D call. V was trimmed by 2 bases and J by 2 bases, leaving 6 bases between them. Germline V lookup: CDR1 SGHTA, CDR2 FQGNSA. The CDR3 sequence is 13 residues long. The CDR3 bases are TGTGCCAGCAGCTTAATGGCACAAGAGACCCAGTACTTC. Translation gives CASSLMAQETQYF.

The CDR3 sequence is CASSLPTGLNTEAFF. The DNA for the CDR3 is TGTGCCAGCAGCCTCCCGACAGGCTTGAACACTGAAGCTTTCTTT. The chain is built from TRBV7-9 and TRBJ1-1; TRBD1 is a possible D gene (6 bases). Germline V gene data show CDR1 as SEHNR and CDR2 as FQNEAQ (reference sequence). V was pared by 5 bases and J by 0 bases, with 13 bases between. The CDR3 is made up of 15 amino acids.

The gene calls are TRBV7-2 and TRBJ2-7; 7 bases line up with TRBD2. The J segment lost 4 bases and the V segment lost 5 bases, leaving 5 bases of the junction unmatched. The CDR3 consists of 13 residues. Germline V gives CDR1 SGHTA, CDR2 FQGNSA. The CDR3 coding sequence is TGTGCCAGCAGCCCAGTGGGGGGGTACGAGCAGTACTTC. This encodes CASSPVGGYEQYF.

The CDR3, as DNA: TGTGCCAGCAGCGTTCGGGGTAGCGCTAGCACAGATACGCAGTATTTT. It specifies CASSVRGSASTDTQYF. The chain carries TRBV9 and TRBJ2-3; D perhaps matches TRBD2 (5 bases). Trimming took 2 bases from V and 0 from J, leaving 13 bases between them. This CDR3 comprises 16 residues. Germline V gene data show CDR1 as SGDLS and CDR2 as YYNGEE.

V usage is TRBV19 and J usage is TRBJ2-2; tentative D call: TRBD2 (6 bases). The germline CDR1 and CDR2 sequences are LNHDA and SQIVND (reference sequence). The V and J ends lost 11 bases and 3 bases respectively, with 13 bases between them. The CDR3 totals 13 residues. CDR3 loop: CAGQDYYTGELFF. CDR3 sequence (DNA): TGTGCCGGCCAGGACTATTACACCGGGGAGCTGTTTTTT.

V is TRBV5-1 and J is TRBJ2-5, with 9 positions matching TRBD2. Per germline, CDR1 SGHRS and CDR2 YFSETQ. V was clipped by 4 bases and J by 5 bases; unmatched bases: 9. The CDR3 extends over 15 amino acids. Here the CDR3 reads CASSNIAGEGETQYF. In nucleotides, the CDR3 is TGCGCCAGCAGCAACATAGCGGGAGAGGGGGAGACCCAGTACTTC.

Of note for this clone: Other DNA sequences in the sample encode the same CDR3. The chain has TRBV29-1 and TRBJ1-1; 8 positions match TRBD1. V was clipped by 5 bases and J by 5 bases; unmatched bases: 10. Germline CDR1 reads SQVTM; CDR2 reads ANQGSEA. The CDR3 sequence is 14 residues long. The CDR3, as DNA: TGCAGCGTTTTGCGGACAGGGATGCTTACTGAAGCTTTCTTT. Translated: CSVLRTGMLTEAFF.